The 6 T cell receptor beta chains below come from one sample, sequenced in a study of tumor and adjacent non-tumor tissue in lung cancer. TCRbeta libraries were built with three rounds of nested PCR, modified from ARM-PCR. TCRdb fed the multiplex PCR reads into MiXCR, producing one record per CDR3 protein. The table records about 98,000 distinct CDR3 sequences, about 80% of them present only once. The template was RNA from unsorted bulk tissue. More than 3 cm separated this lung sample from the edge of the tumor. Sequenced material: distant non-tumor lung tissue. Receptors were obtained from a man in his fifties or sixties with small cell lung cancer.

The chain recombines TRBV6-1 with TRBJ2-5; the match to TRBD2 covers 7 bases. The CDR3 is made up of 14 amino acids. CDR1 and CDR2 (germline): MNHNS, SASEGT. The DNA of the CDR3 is TGTACCAACTCCTGGGGGGGAGGCCAAGAGACCCAGTACTTC. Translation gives CTNSWGGGQETQYF.

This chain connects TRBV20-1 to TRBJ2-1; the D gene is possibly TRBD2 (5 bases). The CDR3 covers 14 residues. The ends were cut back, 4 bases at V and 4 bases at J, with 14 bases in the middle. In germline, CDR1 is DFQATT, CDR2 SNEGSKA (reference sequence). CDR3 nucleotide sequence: TGCAGTGCTACCGTGGGAGACCCTTACAATGAGCAGTTCTTC. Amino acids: CSATVGDPYNEQFF.

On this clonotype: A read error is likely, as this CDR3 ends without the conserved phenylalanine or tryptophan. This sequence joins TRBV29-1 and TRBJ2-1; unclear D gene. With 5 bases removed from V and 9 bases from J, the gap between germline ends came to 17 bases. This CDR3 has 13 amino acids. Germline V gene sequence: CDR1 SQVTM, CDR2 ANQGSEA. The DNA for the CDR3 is TGCAGCGTTCACGACCCAAATGTGAGTGAGCAGTTCTTG. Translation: CSVHDPNVSEQFL.

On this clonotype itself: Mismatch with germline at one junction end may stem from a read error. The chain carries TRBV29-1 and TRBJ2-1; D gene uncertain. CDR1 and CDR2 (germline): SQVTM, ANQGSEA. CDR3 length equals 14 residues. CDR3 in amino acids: CRVETSGRLGEQFF. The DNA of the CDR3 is TGCAGAGTTGAGACCAGTGGGCGTTTAGGTGAGCAGTTCTTC.

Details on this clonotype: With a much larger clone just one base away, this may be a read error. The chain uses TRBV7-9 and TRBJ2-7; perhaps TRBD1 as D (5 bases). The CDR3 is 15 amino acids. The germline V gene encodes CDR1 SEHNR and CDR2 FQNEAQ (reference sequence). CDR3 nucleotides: TGTACCAGTCAACCCCAGGGAAAGGGCTTCGACGAGCAGTACTTC. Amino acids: CTSQPQGKGFDEQYF.

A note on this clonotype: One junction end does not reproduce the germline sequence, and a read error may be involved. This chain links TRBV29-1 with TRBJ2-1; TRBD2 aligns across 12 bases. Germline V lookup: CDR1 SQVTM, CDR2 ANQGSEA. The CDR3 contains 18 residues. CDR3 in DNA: TGCAGCGTTGCTGGGGGGCTAGCGGGAGGGAGTTCCTACGATGAGCAGTTCTTC. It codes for CSVAGGLAGGSSYDEQFF.